The source of this TCR beta chain is a study of T cell repertoires in cytomegalovirus infection. The overall study: It was the public TCR beta signatures that indicated both CMV infection and matching HLA type. Study results and limitations: The ex vivo response was dominated by HLA-C-restricted CMV-specific TCR beta clonotypes. Carriage of CMV together with the relevant HLA was identifiable through cumulative public TCR beta family frequency.

Trimming left V 6 bases short and J 4 bases short, with 19 bases between. The CDR3 extends over 15 amino acids. Per the germline V gene, CDR1 is MNHNY and CDR2 is SVGAGI (reference sequence). Of note for this clonotype: Its antigen is undetermined.

TCRdb itself ran the reads through MiXCR, one entry per CDR3 protein. Of 130,000 or so distinct CDR3 sequences detected, about 6.3% appear once; the ten largest clones hold 15% to 20%. The material sequenced was PBMCs. This clonotype was sampled from a human donor in good health (CMV status not recorded). Some clones in this sample may be carry-over from other donors' samples. The chain has TRBV6-6 and TRBJ2-7; D possibly uses TRBD1 or TRBD2 (5 bases each). The CDR3 coding sequence is TGTGCCAGCAGCCCCCGGGATAGTGGGGGTTACGAGCAGTACTTC. The encoded protein is CASSPRDSGGYEQYF.